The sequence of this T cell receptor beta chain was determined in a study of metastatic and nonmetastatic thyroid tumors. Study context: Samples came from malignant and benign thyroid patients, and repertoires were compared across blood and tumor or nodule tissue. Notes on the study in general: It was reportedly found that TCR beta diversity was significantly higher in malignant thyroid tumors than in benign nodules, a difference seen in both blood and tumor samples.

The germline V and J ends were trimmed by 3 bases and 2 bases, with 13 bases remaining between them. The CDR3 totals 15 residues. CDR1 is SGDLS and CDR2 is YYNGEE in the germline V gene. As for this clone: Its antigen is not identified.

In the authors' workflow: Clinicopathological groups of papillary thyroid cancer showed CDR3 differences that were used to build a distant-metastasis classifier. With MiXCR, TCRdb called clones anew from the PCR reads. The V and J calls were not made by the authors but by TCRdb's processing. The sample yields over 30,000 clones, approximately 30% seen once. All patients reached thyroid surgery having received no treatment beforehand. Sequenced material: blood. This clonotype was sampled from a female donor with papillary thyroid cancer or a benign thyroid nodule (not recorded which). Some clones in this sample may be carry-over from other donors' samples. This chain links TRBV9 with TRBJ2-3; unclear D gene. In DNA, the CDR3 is TGTGCCAGCAGCGGGAAAGAAGCTATCACAGATACGCAGTATTTT. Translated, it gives CASSGKEAITDTQYF.